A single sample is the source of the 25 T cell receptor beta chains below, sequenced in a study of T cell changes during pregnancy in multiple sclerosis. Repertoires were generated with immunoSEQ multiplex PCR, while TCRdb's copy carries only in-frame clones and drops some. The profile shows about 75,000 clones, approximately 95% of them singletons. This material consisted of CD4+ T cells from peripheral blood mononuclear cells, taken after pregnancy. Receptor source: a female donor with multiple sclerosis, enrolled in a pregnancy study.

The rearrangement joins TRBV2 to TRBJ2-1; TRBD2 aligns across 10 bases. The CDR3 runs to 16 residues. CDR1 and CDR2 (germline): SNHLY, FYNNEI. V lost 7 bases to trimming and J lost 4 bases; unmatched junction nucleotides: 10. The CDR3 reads CASTQRGTSVYNEQFF. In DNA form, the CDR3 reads TGTGCCAGCACCCAAAGAGGGACTAGCGTTTACAATGAGCAGTTCTTC.

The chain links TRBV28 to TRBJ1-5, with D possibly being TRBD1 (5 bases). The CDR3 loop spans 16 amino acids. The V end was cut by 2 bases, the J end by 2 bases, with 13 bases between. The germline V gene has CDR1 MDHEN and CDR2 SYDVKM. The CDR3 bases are TGTGCCAGCAGTTTACATCAGGGATCGGGCAATCAGCCCCAGCATTTT. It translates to CASSLHQGSGNQPQHF.

In nucleotides, the CDR3 is TGTGCCAGCAGTTTCCAGGGACTGACTGAAGCTTTCTTT. Translating it yields CASSFQGLTEAFF. The genes are TRBV27 and TRBJ1-1, with TRBD1 as a possible D gene (5 bases). The CDR3 length is 13 residues. The V end lost 3 bases, the J end lost 5 bases, and 10 bases lay between the germline ends. From germline, CDR1 is MNHEY and CDR2 SMNVEV (reference sequence).

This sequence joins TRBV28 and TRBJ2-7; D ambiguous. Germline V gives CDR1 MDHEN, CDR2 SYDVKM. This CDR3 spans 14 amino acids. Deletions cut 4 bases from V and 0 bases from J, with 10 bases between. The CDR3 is CASSSRSYSYEQYF. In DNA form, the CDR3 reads TGTGCCAGCAGTTCTCGTTCCTACTCCTACGAGCAGTACTTC.

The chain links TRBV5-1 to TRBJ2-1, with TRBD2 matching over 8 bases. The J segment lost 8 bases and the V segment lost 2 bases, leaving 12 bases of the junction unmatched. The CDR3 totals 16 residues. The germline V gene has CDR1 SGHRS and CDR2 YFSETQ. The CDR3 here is CASSFGLAGRTDEQFF. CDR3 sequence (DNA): TGCGCCAGCAGCTTCGGTCTAGCGGGTAGGACAGATGAGCAGTTCTTC.

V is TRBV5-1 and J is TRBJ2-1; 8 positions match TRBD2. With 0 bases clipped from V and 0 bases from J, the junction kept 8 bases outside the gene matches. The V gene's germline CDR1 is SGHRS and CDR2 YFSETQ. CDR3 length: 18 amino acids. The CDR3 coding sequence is TGCGCCAGCAGCTTGGATAACCGCGGGACTAGCTCCTACAATGAGCAGTTCTTC. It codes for CASSLDNRGTSSYNEQFF. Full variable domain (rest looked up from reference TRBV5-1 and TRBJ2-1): KAGVTQTPRYLIKTRGQQVTLSCSPISGHRSVSWYQQTPGQGLQFLFEYFSETQRNKGNFPGRFSGRQFSNSRSEMNVSTLELGDSALYLCASSLDNRGTSSYNEQFFGPGTRLTVL.

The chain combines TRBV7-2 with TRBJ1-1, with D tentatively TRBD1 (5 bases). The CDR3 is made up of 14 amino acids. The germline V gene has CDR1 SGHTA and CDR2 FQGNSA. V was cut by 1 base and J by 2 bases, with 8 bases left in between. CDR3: CASSLGRTNTEAFF. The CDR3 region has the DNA TGTGCCAGCAGCTTAGGCAGGACAAACACTGAAGCTTTCTTT. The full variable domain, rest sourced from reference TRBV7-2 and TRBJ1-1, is GAGVSQSPSNKVTEKGKDVELRCDPISGHTALYWYRQSLGQGLEFLIYFQGNSAPDKSGLPSDRFSAERTGGSVSTLTIQRTQQEDSAVYLCASSLGRTNTEAFFGQGTRLTVV.

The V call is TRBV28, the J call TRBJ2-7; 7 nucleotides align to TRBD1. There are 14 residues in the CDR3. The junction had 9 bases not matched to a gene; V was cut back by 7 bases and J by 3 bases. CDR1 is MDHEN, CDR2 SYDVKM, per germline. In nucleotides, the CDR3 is TGTGCCAGCACCATAGGACAGGTCTTCTACGAGCAGTACTTC. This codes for CASTIGQVFYEQYF.

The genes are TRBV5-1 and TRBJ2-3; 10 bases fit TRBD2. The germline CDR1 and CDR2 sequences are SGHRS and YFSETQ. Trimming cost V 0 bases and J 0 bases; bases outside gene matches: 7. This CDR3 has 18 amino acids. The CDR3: CASSLELAGLPSTDTQYF. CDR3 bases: TGCGCCAGCAGCTTGGAACTAGCGGGGCTACCTAGCACAGATACGCAGTATTTT.

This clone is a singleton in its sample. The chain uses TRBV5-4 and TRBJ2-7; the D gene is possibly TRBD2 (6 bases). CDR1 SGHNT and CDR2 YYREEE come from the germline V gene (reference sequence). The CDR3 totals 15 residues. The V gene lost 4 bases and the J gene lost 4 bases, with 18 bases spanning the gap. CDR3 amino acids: CASSPGGNTPYEQYF. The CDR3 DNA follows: TGTGCCAGCAGCCCCGGAGGGAATACGCCATACGAGCAGTACTTC.

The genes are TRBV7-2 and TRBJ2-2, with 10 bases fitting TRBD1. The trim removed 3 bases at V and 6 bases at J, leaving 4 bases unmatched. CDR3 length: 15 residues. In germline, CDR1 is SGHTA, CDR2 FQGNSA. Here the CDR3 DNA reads TGTGCCAGCAGCTTGGACAGGGGGTACTCCGGGGAGCTGTTTTTT. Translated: CASSLDRGYSGELFF.

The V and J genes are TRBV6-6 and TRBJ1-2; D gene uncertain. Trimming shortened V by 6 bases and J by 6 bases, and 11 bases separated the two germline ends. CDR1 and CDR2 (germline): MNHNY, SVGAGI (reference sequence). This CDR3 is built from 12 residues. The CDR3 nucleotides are TGTGCCAGCAGGAGACAACGAGATGGCTACACCTTC. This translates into CASRRQRDGYTF.

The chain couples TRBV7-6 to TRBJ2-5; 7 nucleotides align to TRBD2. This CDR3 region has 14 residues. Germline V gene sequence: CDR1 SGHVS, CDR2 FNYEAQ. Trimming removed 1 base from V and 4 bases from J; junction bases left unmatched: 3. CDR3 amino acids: CASSLVLAGETQYF. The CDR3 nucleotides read TGTGCCAGCAGCTTAGTGTTAGCGGGAGAGACCCAGTACTTC.

For the CDR3, the DNA is TGTGCCATCAGTGAGAATCCGACAGGGATACACGAGCAGTACTTC. It encodes CAISENPTGIHEQYF. The V gene is TRBV10-3, the J gene TRBJ2-7; 7 bases are a match to TRBD1. The germline V gene encodes CDR1 ENHRY and CDR2 SYGVKD. The CDR3 consists of 15 residues. V trimming: 2 bases; J trimming: 5 bases; junction bases outside the gene matches: 9.

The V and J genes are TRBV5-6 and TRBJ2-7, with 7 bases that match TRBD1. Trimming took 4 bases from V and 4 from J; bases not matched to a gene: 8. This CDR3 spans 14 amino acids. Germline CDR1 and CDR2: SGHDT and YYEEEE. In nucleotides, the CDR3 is TGTGCCAGCAGCCTACCGGGACAGAATTACGAGCAGTACTTC. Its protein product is CASSLPGQNYEQYF.

This CDR3 is CASSPPPGQFSYNEQFF. CDR3 DNA sequence: TGCGCCAGCAGCCCTCCCCCGGGACAGTTCTCCTACAATGAGCAGTTCTTC. The V gene is TRBV5-1, the J gene TRBJ2-1; 7 nucleotides line up with TRBD1. CDR3 size: 17 residues. Trimming removed 4 bases from V and 0 bases from J; junction bases left unmatched: 10. Germline assignment: CDR1 SGHRS and CDR2 YFSETQ.

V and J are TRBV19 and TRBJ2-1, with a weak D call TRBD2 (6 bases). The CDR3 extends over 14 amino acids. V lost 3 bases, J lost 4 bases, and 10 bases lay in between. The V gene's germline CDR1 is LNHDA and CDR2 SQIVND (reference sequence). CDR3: CASSISGVYNEQFF. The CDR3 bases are TGTGCCAGTAGTATTAGCGGAGTGTACAATGAGCAGTTCTTC.

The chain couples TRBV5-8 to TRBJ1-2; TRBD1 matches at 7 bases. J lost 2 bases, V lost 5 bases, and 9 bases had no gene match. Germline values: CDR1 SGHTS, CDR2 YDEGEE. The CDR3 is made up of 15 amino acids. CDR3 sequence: CASRRLTGANYGYTF. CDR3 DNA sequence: TGTGCCAGCAGGAGACTCACAGGGGCGAACTATGGCTACACCTTC.

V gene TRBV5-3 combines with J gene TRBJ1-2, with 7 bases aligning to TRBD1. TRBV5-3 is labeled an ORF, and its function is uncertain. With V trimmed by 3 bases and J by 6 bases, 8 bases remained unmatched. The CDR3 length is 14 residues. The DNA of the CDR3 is TGTGCCAGAAGCTACTTAACAGGGGAGGATGGCTACACCTTC. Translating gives CARSYLTGEDGYTF.

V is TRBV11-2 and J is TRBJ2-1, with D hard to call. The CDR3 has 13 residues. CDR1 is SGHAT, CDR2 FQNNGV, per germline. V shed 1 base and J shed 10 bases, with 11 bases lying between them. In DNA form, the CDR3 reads TGTGCCAGCAGCTTAGGCACCAGCGTCGAGCAGTTCTTC. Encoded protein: CASSLGTSVEQFF.

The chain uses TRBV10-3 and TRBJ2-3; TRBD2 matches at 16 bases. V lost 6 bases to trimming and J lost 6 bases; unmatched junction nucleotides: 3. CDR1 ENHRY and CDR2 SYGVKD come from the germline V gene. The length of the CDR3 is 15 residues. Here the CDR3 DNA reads TGTGCCATCAGCCCGGGACTAGCGGGAGGGGATACGCAGTATTTT. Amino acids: CAISPGLAGGDTQYF.

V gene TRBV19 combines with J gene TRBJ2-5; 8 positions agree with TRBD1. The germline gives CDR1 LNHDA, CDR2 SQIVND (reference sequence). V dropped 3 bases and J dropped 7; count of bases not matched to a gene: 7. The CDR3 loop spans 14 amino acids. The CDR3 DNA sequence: TGTGCCAGTAGTATGCTCCAGGGGGCTGGGACCCAGTACTTC. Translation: CASSMLQGAGTQYF.

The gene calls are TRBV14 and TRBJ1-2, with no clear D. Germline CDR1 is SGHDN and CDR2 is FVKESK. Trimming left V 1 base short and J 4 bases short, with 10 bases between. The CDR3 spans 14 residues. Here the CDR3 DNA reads TGTGCCAGCAGCCAAGGGGTGCGGATCTATGGCTACACCTTC. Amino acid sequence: CASSQGVRIYGYTF. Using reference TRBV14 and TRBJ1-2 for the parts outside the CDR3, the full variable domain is EAGVTQFPSHSVIEKGQTVTLRCDPISGHDNLYWYRRVMGKEIKFLLHFVKESKQDESGMPNNRFLAERTGGTYSTLKVQPAELEDSGVYFCASSQGVRIYGYTFGSGTRLTVV.

This CDR3 is CASSPDRPGGNNEQFF. The CDR3 DNA follows: TGTGCCAGCTCACCAGATCGGCCGGGAGGAAACAATGAGCAGTTCTTC. This chain joins TRBV18 and TRBJ2-1; TRBD2 aligns across 7 bases. The CDR3 is made up of 16 amino acids. The trim removed 2 bases at V and 5 bases at J, leaving 9 bases unmatched. Germline loops: CDR1 KGHSH, CDR2 LQKENI.

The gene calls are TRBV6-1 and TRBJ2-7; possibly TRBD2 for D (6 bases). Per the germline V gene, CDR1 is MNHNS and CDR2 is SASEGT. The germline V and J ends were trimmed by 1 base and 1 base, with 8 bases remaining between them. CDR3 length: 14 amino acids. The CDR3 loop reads CASSEVGGSYEQYF. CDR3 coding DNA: TGTGCCAGCAGTGAAGTGGGAGGATCCTACGAGCAGTACTTC.